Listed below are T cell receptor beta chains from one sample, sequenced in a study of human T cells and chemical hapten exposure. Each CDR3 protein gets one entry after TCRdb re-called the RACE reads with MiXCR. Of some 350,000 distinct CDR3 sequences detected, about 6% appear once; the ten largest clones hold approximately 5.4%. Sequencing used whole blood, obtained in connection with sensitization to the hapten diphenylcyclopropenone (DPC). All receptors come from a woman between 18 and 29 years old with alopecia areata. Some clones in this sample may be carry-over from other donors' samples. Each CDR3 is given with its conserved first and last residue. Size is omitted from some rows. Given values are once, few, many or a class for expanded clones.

CDR3: CASMGIRGPTDTQYF; V: TRBV2; J: TRBJ2-3; size: -
CDR3: CASSLTDDYGYTF; V: TRBV18; J: TRBJ1-2; size: few
CDR3: CASRQKGQGDEAFF; V: TRBV28; J: TRBJ1-1; size: many
CDR3: CASSYQGQPQHF; V: TRBV5-4; J: TRBJ1-5; size: few
CDR3: CASSQDYGQAQETQYF; V: TRBV4-3; J: TRBJ2-5; size: few
CDR3: CASRPGTDRFAPLHF; V: TRBV6-2/TRBV6-3; J: TRBJ1-6; size: many
CDR3: CASSPGSFGTEAFF; V: TRBV11-1; J: TRBJ1-1; size: many
CDR3: CASSFNSGSTEAFF; V: TRBV5-1; J: TRBJ1-1; size: many
CDR3: CASSLASSGLGYGYTF; V: TRBV7-8; J: TRBJ1-2; size: few
CDR3: CASSQDFYRAYEQYF; V: TRBV4-1; J: TRBJ2-7; size: many
CDR3: CASSFYLSSGGTYEQYF; V: TRBV5-1; J: TRBJ2-7; size: -
CDR3: CSATQATGNTIYF; V: TRBV20-1; J: TRBJ1-3; size: -
CDR3: CASSDGGNQETQYF; V: TRBV25-1; J: TRBJ2-5; size: few
CDR3: CASSYGSPYEQYF; V: TRBV6-5; J: TRBJ2-7; size: few
CDR3: CASSPQDPGSGNTIYF; V: TRBV9; J: TRBJ1-3; size: many
CDR3: CASSVAGRIFTDTQYF; V: TRBV9; J: TRBJ2-3; size: -
CDR3: CASSFGQPQPAFF; V: TRBV5-1; J: TRBJ1-1; size: many
CDR3: CASSQGTGRGTSNTGELFF; V: TRBV4-3; J: TRBJ2-2; size: -
CDR3: CASSRGGGKSNTQYF; V: TRBV7-3; J: TRBJ2-3; size: -
CDR3: CASTLRGEYSNQPQHF; V: TRBV2; J: TRBJ1-5; size: few
CDR3: CASSSTGWGRRETQYF; V: TRBV6-2/TRBV6-3; J: TRBJ2-5; size: -
CDR3: CASSPLAAPSYNEQFF; V: TRBV12-3/TRBV12-4; J: TRBJ2-1; size: few
CDR3: CSVRDRGSPLHF; V: TRBV29-1; J: TRBJ1-6; size: -
CDR3: CASSPWTSGPYEQYF; V: TRBV28; J: TRBJ2-7; size: -